These 10 T cell receptor beta chains share one sample of origin, sequenced in a study of T cell changes during pregnancy in multiple sclerosis. TCRdb keeps only in-frame clones here, not all; method: immunoSEQ multiplex PCR. The sample lists under 70,000 clones, roughly nine tenths occurring once. This material consisted of CD4+ T cells from peripheral blood mononuclear cells, taken in the first trimester of pregnancy. The receptors were gathered from a female donor with multiple sclerosis, enrolled in a pregnancy study.

The J gene is TRBJ2-5, the V gene TRBV30, with 12 positions matching TRBD2. The J segment lost 5 bases and the V segment lost 1 base, leaving 11 bases of the junction unmatched. The CDR3 has 17 residues. Germline lookup yields CDR1 GTSNPN and CDR2 SVGIG (reference sequence). In nucleotides, the CDR3 is TGTGCCTGGAGTGCCGAGACTAGCGGGAGACAGAGGGAGACCCAGTACTTC. Its protein product is CAWSAETSGRQRETQYF.

The chain joins TRBV6-5 to TRBJ1-2; TRBD1 matches at 8 bases. Germline trimming cut 4 bases from V and 4 bases from J; bases unmatched to any gene: 5. The CDR3 totals 14 residues. CDR1 and CDR2 (germline): MNHEY, SVGAGI. The CDR3 here is CASSLATGAYGYTF. DNA of the CDR3: TGTGCCAGCAGTTTAGCGACAGGGGCCTATGGCTACACCTTC.

The chain has TRBV5-5 and TRBJ1-4; the D gene is possibly TRBD1 (5 bases). The V gene lost 4 bases and the J gene lost 6 bases, with 13 bases spanning the gap. Per the germline V gene, CDR1 is SGHKS and CDR2 is YYEKEE (reference sequence). CDR3 size: 14 residues. CDR3 protein: CASSLQVFDEKLFF. CDR3 sequence (DNA): TGTGCCAGCAGCCTACAGGTTTTTGATGAAAAACTGTTTTTT. Supplemented by reference TRBV5-5 and TRBJ1-4, the full variable domain reads DAGVTQSPTHLIKTRGQQVTLRCSPISGHKSVSWYQQVLGQGPQFIFQYYEKEERGRGNFPDRFSARQFPNYSSELNVNALLLGDSALYLCASSLQVFDEKLFFGSGTQLSVL.

The V call is TRBV5-6, the J call TRBJ1-1; D ambiguous. The V end lost 4 bases, the J end lost 4 bases, and 11 bases lay between the germline ends. The CDR3 runs 13 residues. Germline CDR1 reads SGHDT; CDR2 reads YYEEEE. The CDR3 nucleotides are TGTGCCAGCAGCCGCGCGGCGGGCACTGAAGCTTTCTTT. This sequence encodes CASSRAAGTEAFF.

This chain uses TRBV9 with TRBJ2-7, with D tentatively TRBD1 (6 bases). In germline, CDR1 is SGDLS, CDR2 YYNGEE. Trimming pared 0 bases from V and 7 bases from J, leaving 14 bases between. The CDR3 loop spans 14 amino acids. CDR3 DNA: TGTGCCAGCAGCGTAGCGCCAGGGGCGTATGAGCAGTACTTC. Protein product: CASSVAPGAYEQYF.

In this sample, this clone turned up once. The chain recombines TRBV7-4 with TRBJ1-1; D unclear. From germline, CDR1 is SGHVT and CDR2 SQSDAQ. The CDR3 has 17 residues. Trimming stripped 1 base from V and 6 bases from J, with 21 bases between. CDR3 DNA: TGTGCCAGCAGCTTAGTCGGCGGCAGATTCCCCTTAGCTGAAGCTTTCTTT. Protein: CASSLVGGRFPLAEAFF. The whole variable domain, filled in from reference TRBV7-4 and TRBJ1-1, reads GAGVSQSPRYKVAKRGRDVALRCDSISGHVTLYWYRQTLGQGSEVLTYSQSDAQRDKSGRPSGRFSAERPERSVSTLKIQRTEQGDSAVYLCASSLVGGRFPLAEAFFGQGTRLTVV.

By share of the sample, this clone is medium-sized. V is TRBV21-1 and J is TRBJ2-2; the table's D call TRBD1 went unverified against the DNA. TRBV21-1 is a pseudogene. The CDR3 runs to 11 residues. The CDR3 region is CPTAGTGELFF. The DNA of the CDR3 is TGTCCGACGGCAGGCACCGGGGAGCTGTTTTTT.

The chain uses TRBV9 and TRBJ1-1; 10 positions match TRBD1. After removal of 1 base from V and 1 base from J, the junction contained 10 bases not matched to a gene. Germline CDR1 reads SGDLS; CDR2 reads YYNGEE. The CDR3 sequence is 18 residues long. CDR3 residues: CASSVRAGTGVKNTEAFF. The CDR3 DNA reads TGTGCCAGCAGCGTAAGGGCCGGGACAGGGGTCAAGAACACTGAAGCTTTCTTT.

The chain is built from TRBV10-3 and TRBJ2-3; 8 nucleotides align to TRBD2. Germline CDR1 reads ENHRY; CDR2 reads SYGVKD. Trimming cost V 1 base and J 5 bases; bases outside gene matches: 8. The CDR3 consists of 16 residues. The CDR3 sequence is CAISELASGLGDTQYF. The CDR3 DNA reads TGTGCCATCAGTGAGTTGGCTAGCGGGCTGGGAGATACGCAGTATTTT.

This CDR3 is CASSQTWEGSYTF. The CDR3 DNA is TGTGCCAGCAGCCAGACCTGGGAGGGGAGCTACACCTTC. The V gene is TRBV7-2, the J gene TRBJ1-2; maybe TRBD1 (5 bases). There are 13 residues in the CDR3. Germline V gene sequence: CDR1 SGHTA, CDR2 FQGNSA. Trimming stripped 5 bases from V and 9 bases from J, with 16 bases between.